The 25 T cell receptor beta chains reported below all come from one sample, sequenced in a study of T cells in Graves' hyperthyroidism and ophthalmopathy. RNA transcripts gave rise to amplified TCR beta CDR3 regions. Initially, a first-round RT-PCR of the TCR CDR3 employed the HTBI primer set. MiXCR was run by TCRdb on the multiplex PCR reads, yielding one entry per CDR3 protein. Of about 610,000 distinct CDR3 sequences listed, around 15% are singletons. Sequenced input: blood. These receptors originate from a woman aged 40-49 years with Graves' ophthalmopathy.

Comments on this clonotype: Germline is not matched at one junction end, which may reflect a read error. The CDR3 coding sequence is TGTGCCAGCAGCTTGCTATTAGGTCTAGAGGAGCAGTTCTTC. The encoded protein is CASSLLLGLEEQFF. This chain uses TRBV5-1 with TRBJ2-1; D not resolved. The germline CDR1 and CDR2 sequences are SGHRS and YFSETQ. The CDR3 consists of 14 residues. The entire variable domain, with the rest obtained from reference TRBV5-1 and TRBJ2-1, is as follows: KAGVTQTPRYLIKTRGQQVTLSCSPISGHRSVSWYQQTPGQGLQFLFEYFSETQRNKGNFPGRFSGRQFSNSRSEMNVSTLELGDSALYLCASSLLLGLEEQFFGPGTRLTVL.

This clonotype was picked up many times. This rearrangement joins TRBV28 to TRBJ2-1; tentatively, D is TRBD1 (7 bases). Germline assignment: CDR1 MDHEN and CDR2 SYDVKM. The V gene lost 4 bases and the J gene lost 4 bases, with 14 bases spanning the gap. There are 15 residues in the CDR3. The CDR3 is CASSSGQAGYNEQFF. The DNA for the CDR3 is TGTGCCAGCAGTTCTGGACAGGCGGGGTACAATGAGCAGTTCTTC. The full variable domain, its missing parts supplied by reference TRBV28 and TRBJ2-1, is DVKVTQSSRYLVKRTGEKVFLECVQDMDHENMFWYRQDPGLGLRLIYFSYDVKMKEKGDIPEGYSVSREKKERFSLILESASTNQTSMYLCASSSGQAGYNEQFFGPGTRLTVL.

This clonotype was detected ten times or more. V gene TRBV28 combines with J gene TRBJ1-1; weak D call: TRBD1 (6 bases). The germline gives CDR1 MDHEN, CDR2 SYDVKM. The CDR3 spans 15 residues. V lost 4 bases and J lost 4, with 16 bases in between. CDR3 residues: CASSSYRAKGTEAFF. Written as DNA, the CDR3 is TGTGCCAGCAGTTCGTACAGGGCTAAGGGCACTGAAGCTTTCTTT. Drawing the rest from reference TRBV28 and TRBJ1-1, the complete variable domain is DVKVTQSSRYLVKRTGEKVFLECVQDMDHENMFWYRQDPGLGLRLIYFSYDVKMKEKGDIPEGYSVSREKKERFSLILESASTNQTSMYLCASSSYRAKGTEAFFGQGTRLTVV.

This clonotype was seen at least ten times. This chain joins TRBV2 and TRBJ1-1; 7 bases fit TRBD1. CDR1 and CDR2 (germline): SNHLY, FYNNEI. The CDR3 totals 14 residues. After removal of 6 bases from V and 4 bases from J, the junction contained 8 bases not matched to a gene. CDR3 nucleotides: TGTGCCAGCAGCCGCCAGGGGGAGGTCACTGAAGCTTTCTTT. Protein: CASSRQGEVTEAFF.

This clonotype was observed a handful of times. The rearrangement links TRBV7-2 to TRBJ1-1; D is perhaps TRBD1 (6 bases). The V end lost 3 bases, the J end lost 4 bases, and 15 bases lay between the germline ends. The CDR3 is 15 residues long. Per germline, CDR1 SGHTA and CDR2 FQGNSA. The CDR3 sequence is CASSLTSGVGTEAFF. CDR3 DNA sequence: TGTGCCAGCAGCTTGACTTCAGGGGTAGGCACTGAAGCTTTCTTT. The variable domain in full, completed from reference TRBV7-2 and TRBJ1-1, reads GAGVSQSPSNKVTEKGKDVELRCDPISGHTALYWYRQSLGQGLEFLIYFQGNSAPDKSGLPSDRFSAERTGGSVSTLTIQRTQQEDSAVYLCASSLTSGVGTEAFFGQGTRLTVV.

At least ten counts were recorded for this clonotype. The DNA for the CDR3 is TGCAGTGCTCAGGAGGGGGTTAGCAATCAGCCCCAGCATTTT. As protein: CSAQEGVSNQPQHF. The chain joins TRBV20-1 to TRBJ1-5; D possibly corresponds to TRBD1 (6 bases). This CDR3 contains 14 residues. Trimming left V 5 bases short and J 0 bases short, with 11 bases between. Germline V gives CDR1 DFQATT, CDR2 SNEGSKA (reference sequence).

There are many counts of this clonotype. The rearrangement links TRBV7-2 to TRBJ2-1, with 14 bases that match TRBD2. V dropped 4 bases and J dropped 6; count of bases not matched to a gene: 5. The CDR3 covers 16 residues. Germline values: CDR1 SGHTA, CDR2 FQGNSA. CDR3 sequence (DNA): TGTGCCAGCAGCTCTCCGGGACTAGCGGGAGTCAATGAGCAGTTCTTC. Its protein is CASSSPGLAGVNEQFF.

CDR3 loop: CAWSVSGAGEELFF. Written as DNA, the CDR3 is TGTGCCTGGAGTGTCAGTGGGGCGGGGGAAGAGCTGTTTTTT. The genes are TRBV30 and TRBJ2-2; 7 positions agree with TRBD2. The CDR3 loop spans 14 amino acids. V was clipped by 0 bases and J by 11 bases; unmatched bases: 9. Germline V gene lookup returns CDR1 GTSNPN and CDR2 SVGIG (reference sequence).

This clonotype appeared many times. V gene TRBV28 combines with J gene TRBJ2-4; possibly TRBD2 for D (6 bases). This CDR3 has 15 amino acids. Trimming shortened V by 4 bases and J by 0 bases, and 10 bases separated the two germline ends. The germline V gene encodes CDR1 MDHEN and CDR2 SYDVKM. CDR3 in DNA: TGTGCCAGCAGTTATGGAGGGATAGCCAAAAACATTCAGTACTTC. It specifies CASSYGGIAKNIQYF.

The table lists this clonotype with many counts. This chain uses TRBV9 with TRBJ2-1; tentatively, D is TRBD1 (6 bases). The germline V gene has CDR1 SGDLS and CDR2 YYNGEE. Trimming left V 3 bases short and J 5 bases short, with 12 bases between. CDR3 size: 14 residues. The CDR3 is CASSAGTYNNEQFF. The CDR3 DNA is TGTGCCAGCAGCGCCGGGACATATAACAATGAGCAGTTCTTC.

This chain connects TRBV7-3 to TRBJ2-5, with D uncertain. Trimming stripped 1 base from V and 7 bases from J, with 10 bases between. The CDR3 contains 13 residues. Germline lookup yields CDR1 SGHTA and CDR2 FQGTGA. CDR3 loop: CASSLNSVGTQYF. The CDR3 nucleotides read TGTGCCAGCAGCTTAAATTCCGTAGGGACCCAGTACTTC.

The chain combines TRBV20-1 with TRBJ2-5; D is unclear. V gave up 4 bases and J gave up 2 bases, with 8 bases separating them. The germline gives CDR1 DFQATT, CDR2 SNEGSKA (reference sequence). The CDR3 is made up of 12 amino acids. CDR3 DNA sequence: TGCAGTGCTACCCGGTCTCAAGAGACCCAGTACTTC. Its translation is CSATRSQETQYF.

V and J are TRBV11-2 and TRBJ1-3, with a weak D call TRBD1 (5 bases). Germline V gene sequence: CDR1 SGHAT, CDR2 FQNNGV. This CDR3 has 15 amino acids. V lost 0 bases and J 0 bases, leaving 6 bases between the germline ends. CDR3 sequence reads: CASSLDGGSGNTIYF. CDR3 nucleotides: TGTGCCAGCAGCTTAGATGGGGGCTCTGGAAACACCATATATTTT.

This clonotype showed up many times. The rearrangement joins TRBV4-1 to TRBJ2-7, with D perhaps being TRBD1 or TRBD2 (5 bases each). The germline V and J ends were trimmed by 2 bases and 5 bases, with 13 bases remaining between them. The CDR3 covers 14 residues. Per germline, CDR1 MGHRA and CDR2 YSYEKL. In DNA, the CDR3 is TGCGCCAGCAGCCAAATCGGGACCGGCGACGAGCAGTACTTC. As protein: CASSQIGTGDEQYF.

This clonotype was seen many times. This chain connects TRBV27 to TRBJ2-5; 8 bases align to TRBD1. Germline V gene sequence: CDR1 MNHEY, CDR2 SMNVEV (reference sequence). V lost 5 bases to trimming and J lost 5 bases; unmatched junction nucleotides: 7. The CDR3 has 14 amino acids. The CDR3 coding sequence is TGTGCCAGCAGTCCCCAGGGGGCTCGGGAGACCCAGTACTTC. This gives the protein CASSPQGARETQYF.

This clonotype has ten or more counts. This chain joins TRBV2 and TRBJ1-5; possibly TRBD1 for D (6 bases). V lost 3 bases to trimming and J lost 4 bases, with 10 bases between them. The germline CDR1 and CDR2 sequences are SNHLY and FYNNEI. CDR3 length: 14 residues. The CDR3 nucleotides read TGTGCCAGCAGTGAGGACAGTCTAAATCAGCCCCAGCATTTT. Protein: CASSEDSLNQPQHF.

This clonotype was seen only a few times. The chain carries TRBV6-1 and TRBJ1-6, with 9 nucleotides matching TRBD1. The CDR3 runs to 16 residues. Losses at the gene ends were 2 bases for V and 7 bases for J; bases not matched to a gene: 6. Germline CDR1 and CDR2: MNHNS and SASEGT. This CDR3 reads CASSEPGQGINSPLHF. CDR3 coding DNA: TGTGCCAGCAGTGAACCCGGACAGGGGATAAATTCACCCCTCCACTTT.

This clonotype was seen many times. CDR3 region: CSVDGLVREQFF. The CDR3 nucleotides are TGCAGCGTTGATGGGCTAGTTCGTGAGCAGTTCTTC. V is TRBV29-1 and J is TRBJ2-1, with D unclear. The CDR3 loop spans 12 amino acids. The V gene lost 3 bases and the J gene lost 9 bases, with 12 bases spanning the gap. Looked up from germline, CDR1 is SQVTM and CDR2 is ANQGSEA.

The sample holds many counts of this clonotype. CDR3 DNA: TGTGCCAGCAGCACGAAGCGGGAGAAGCAGTTCTTC. As protein: CASSTKREKQFF. This chain connects TRBV7-3 to TRBJ2-1, with 8 bases fitting TRBD2. The CDR3 consists of 12 residues. The V gene end was trimmed by 5 bases and the J gene end by 11 bases; junction bases not matched to a gene: 5. In germline, CDR1 is SGHTA, CDR2 FQGTGA.

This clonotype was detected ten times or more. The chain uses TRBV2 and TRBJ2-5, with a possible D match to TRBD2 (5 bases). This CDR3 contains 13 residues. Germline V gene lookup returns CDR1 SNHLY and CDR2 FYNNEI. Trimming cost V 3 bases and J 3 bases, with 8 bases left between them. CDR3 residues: CASSEDWEETQYF. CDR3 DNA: TGTGCCAGCAGTGAGGACTGGGAAGAGACCCAGTACTTC.

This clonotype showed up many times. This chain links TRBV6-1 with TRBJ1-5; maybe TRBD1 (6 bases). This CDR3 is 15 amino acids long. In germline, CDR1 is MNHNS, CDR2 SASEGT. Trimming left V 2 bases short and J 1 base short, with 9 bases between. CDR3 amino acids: CASSELGGSNQPQHF. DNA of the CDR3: TGTGCCAGCAGTGAACTGGGGGGCAGCAATCAGCCCCAGCATTTT.

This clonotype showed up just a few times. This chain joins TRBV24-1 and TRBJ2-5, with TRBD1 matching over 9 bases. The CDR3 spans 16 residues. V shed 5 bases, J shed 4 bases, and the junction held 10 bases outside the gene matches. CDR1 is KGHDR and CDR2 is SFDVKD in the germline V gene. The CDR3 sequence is CATSAPLGQGPETQYF. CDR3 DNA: TGTGCCACCAGTGCCCCTTTGGGACAGGGACCAGAGACCCAGTACTTC.

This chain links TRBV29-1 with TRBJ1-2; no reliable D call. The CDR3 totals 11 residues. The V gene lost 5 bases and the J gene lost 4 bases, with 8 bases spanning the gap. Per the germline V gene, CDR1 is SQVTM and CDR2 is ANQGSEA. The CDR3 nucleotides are TGCAGCGTTAGCAGCGGCTATGGCTACACCTTC. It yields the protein CSVSSGYGYTF.

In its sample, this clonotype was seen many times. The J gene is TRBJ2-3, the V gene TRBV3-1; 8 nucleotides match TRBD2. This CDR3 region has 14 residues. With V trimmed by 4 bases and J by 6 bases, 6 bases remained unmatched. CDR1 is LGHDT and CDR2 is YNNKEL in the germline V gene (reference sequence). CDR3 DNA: TGTGCCAGCAGCCGGGGACTAGTTCGTGATACGCAGTATTTT. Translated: CASSRGLVRDTQYF.

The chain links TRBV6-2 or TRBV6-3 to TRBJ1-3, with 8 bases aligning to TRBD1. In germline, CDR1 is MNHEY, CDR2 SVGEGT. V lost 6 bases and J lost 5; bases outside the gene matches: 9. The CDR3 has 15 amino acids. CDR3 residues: CASSGQGSSRNTIYF. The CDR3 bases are TGTGCCAGCAGCGGACAGGGTTCGTCCAGAAACACCATATATTTT.